The 17 T cell receptor beta chains in this list originate from one sample, sequenced in a study of tumor and adjacent non-tumor tissue in lung cancer. No cell sorting was done before RNA was extracted from the tissue. This non-tumor lung sample came from over 3 cm beyond the tumor edge. The library came from three nested PCR rounds adapted from ARM-PCR protocols. TCRdb itself ran the multiplex PCR reads through MiXCR, one entry per CDR3 protein. The table has roughly 48,000 distinct CDR3 sequences, roughly 67% seen once. Sample: distant non-tumor lung tissue. The receptor source for this set is a woman in her 70s with non-small cell lung cancer.

To note about this clonotype: At one end the junction does not follow the germline gene, possibly because of a read error. The chain employs TRBV11-1 and TRBJ2-2; D may match TRBD1 or TRBD2 (5 bases each). The CDR3 sequence is 17 residues long. The germline V gene has CDR1 SGHAT and CDR2 FQDESV (reference sequence). CDR3 region: CASSLGSHFSGTGVLFF. The CDR3 nucleotides read TGTGCCAGCAGCTTAGGGTCCCACTTCAGTGGGACCGGGGTGCTGTTTTTT. The full variable domain, rest sourced from reference TRBV11-1 and TRBJ2-2, is EAEVAQSPRYKITEKSQAVAFWCDPISGHATLYWYRQILGQGPELLVQFQDESVVDDSQLPKDRFSAERLKGVDSTLKIQPAELGDSAMYLCASSLGSHFSGTGVLFFGEGSRLTVL.

This clonotype was seen only a few times. This sequence joins TRBV30 and TRBJ1-6; a weak D match, TRBD1 (6 bases). CDR1 GTSNPN and CDR2 SVGIG come from the germline V gene (reference sequence). Trimming took off 8 bases at V and 0 bases at J, with 17 bases between the two ends. The CDR3 totals 16 residues. DNA for the CDR3: TGTGCCCGCGGACAGTGGAGGAGCTCCTATAATTCACCCCTCCACTTT. It codes for CARGQWRSSYNSPLHF.

This clonotype was picked up many times. This rearrangement joins TRBV6-1 to TRBJ2-1, with D possibly matching TRBD2 (6 bases). The CDR3 runs 15 residues. CDR1 is MNHNS, CDR2 SASEGT, per germline. Trimming took off 5 bases at V and 5 bases at J, with 16 bases between the two ends. CDR3 DNA sequence: TGTGCCAGCAGTAGGCGCGGGGCCCGTCACAATGAGCAGTTCTTC. As protein: CASSRRGARHNEQFF.

Concerning this clonotype itself: The junction departs from the called germline gene at one end, perhaps through a read error. V usage is TRBV29-1 and J usage is TRBJ2-1; tentatively, D is TRBD1 or TRBD2 (6 bases each). This CDR3 has 14 residues. CDR1 and CDR2 (germline): SQVTM, ANQGSEA. The CDR3 reads CSVRDFKGDNEQLF. The CDR3 DNA reads as TGCAGCGTTCGGGACTTCAAGGGGGACAATGAGCAGTTATTC.

A word on this clonotype: The junction differs from germline at one of its ends, possibly a read error. Here the CDR3 DNA reads TGTGCCAGCATGGCTGCATTAGGGATTAGCGGATACACAGATACGCAGTATTTC. Amino acids: CASMAALGISGYTDTQYF. The J gene is TRBJ2-3, the V gene TRBV6-5; possible D gene TRBD2, 6 bases. The CDR3 runs to 18 residues. Germline lookup yields CDR1 MNHEY and CDR2 SVGAGI.

The V gene is TRBV29-1, the J gene TRBJ2-3, with 11 bases lining up with TRBD2. Germline V gene lookup returns CDR1 SQVTM and CDR2 ANQGSEA. The CDR3 length is 16 residues. The CDR3 protein is CRVPGLADHMVDTQYF. Written as DNA, the CDR3 is TGCAGAGTACCGGGACTAGCGGACCACATGGTAGATACGCAGTATTTT.

This clonotype showed up just once. This clone may be a read error of a much larger clone one base away. V is TRBV28 and J is TRBJ2-5, with 10 bases that match TRBD1. This CDR3 has 16 residues. Germline assignment: CDR1 MDHEN and CDR2 SYDVKM. The trim removed 5 bases at V and 6 bases at J, leaving 12 bases unmatched. This CDR3 is CASSSRQGATEKTQYF. The CDR3 bases are TGTGCCAGCAGTAGCAGACAGGGGGCGACGGAAAAGACCCAGTACTTC. The complete variable domain, with remaining parts taken from reference TRBV28 and TRBJ2-5, reads DVKVTQSSRYLVKRTGEKVFLECVQDMDHENMFWYRQDPGLGLRLIYFSYDVKMKEKGDIPEGYSVSREKKERFSLILESASTNQTSMYLCASSSRQGATEKTQYFGPGTRLLVL.

A note on this clonotype: With a much larger clone just one base away, this may be a read error. The V and J genes are TRBV11-2 and TRBJ2-7; 9 nucleotides line up with TRBD2. CDR1 is SGHAT, CDR2 FQNNGV, per germline. CDR3 length equals 15 residues. In DNA form, the CDR3 reads TGTGCCAGCAGCTTAGAGACTAGCGGTCCCTACGACCAGTACTTC. It encodes CASSLETSGPYDQYF.

Concerning this clonotype: An end of the junction does not agree with germline; a read error may underlie this. V is TRBV10-3 and J is TRBJ1-5; no clear D. The length of the CDR3 is 16 residues. Per germline, CDR1 ENHRY and CDR2 SYGVKD. CDR3 bases: TGTGCCATCAGTGAGAGAAGTGCCGATAGCAGTCAGCCCCAGCATTTC. Translated, it gives CAISERSADSSQPQHF.

This clonotype was seen a few times. Compared with germline, one end of the junction differs, possibly owing to a read error. CDR3 DNA: TGTGCCAGCAGTGAAGGGGGGGGAGCCCTGGATCACTTC. It yields the protein CASSEGGGALDHF. V gene TRBV6-1 combines with J gene TRBJ2-7, with TRBD2 matching 7 bases. From germline, CDR1 is MNHNS and CDR2 SASEGT. CDR3 size: 13 residues.

The sample holds a few counts of this clonotype. The V gene is TRBV29-1, the J gene TRBJ2-3; either TRBD1 or TRBD2 may fit D (5 bases each). V shed 6 bases and J shed 5 bases, with 33 bases lying between them. Germline CDR1 reads SQVTM; CDR2 reads ANQGSEA. The length of the CDR3 is 19 residues. Written as DNA, the CDR3 is TGCAGCGTGGCCGGTTGGAGAAGGGGATGGCTAGCCGGAATAGATACGCAGTATTTT. Protein sequence: CSVAGWRRGWLAGIDTQYF.

This clonotype was counted at least ten times. The chain carries TRBV11-2 and TRBJ1-5; D is undetermined. The CDR3 has 13 amino acids. V gave up 0 bases and J gave up 7 bases, with 7 bases separating them. Germline V gene lookup returns CDR1 SGHAT and CDR2 FQNNGV. CDR3: CASSLDLQQPQHF. The CDR3 nucleotides read TGTGCCAGCAGCTTAGATCTTCAACAGCCCCAGCATTTT.

A word on this clonotype: A much larger clone sits a single nucleotide away, making a read error possible. The V call is TRBV5-1, the J call TRBJ2-3; D remains unclear. The CDR3 length is 15 residues. Germline CDR1 is SGHRS and CDR2 is YFSETQ. Trimming pared 0 bases from V and 3 bases from J, leaving 11 bases between. Here the CDR3 reads CASSLGLMTTDTQYF. The CDR3 DNA follows: TGCGCCAGCAGCTTGGGACTCATGACGACAGATACGCAGTATTTT.

This rearrangement joins TRBV29-1 to TRBJ2-2; D is uncertain. Per the germline V gene, CDR1 is SQVTM and CDR2 is ANQGSEA. The length of the CDR3 is 15 residues. DNA for the CDR3: TGCAACACCCTTAGCAGCGTAGAGAGTAGCGGGGAGCTGTTTTTT. It specifies CNTLSSVESSGELFF.

A single count supports this clonotype. The CDR3 does not close with the conserved phenylalanine or tryptophan, likely indicating a read error. The CDR3 nucleotides are TGTGCCAGCCACGACTTGGTAGGAGGTGACATCGGGGAGCTGTTTTAC. Protein product: CASHDLVGGDIGELFY. The chain recombines TRBV6-6 with TRBJ2-2, with TRBD2 as a possible D gene (5 bases). V lost 8 bases and J 7 bases, leaving 23 bases between the germline ends. Germline values: CDR1 MNHNY, CDR2 SVGAGI (reference sequence). The CDR3 extends over 16 amino acids.

At least ten counts were recorded for this clonotype. The rearrangement joins TRBV6-5 to TRBJ2-5, with TRBD2 matching over 7 bases. Germline CDR1 is MNHEY and CDR2 is SVGAGI. The CDR3 has 11 residues. V shed 8 bases and J 5 bases; nucleotides not matched to a gene: 2. The CDR3 DNA is TGTGCCAGCGGGAGGGCCGAGACCCAGTACTTC. Its translation: CASGRAETQYF.

Points on this clonotype: A junction end diverges from the germline sequence, so it may reflect a read error. The chain has TRBV28 and TRBJ1-4, with D possibly TRBD1 on 6 matching bases. This CDR3 spans 16 amino acids. Germline V gene data show CDR1 as MDHEN and CDR2 as SYDVKM. In DNA, the CDR3 is TGTGCCAGCAGTTTACGGGGGGCGTTGGATAATGACAAACTGTTTTTT. Residues: CASSLRGALDNDKLFF.